One T cell receptor (beta chain) is described in this entry. The CDR3 consists of 15 residues. Germline CDR1 LGHNA, CDR2 YNFKEQ. Trimming left V 3 bases short and J 2 bases short, with 13 bases between. This sample is drawn from a study of control samples from healthy donors and cancer patients. Sequencing was performed with immunoSEQ multiplex PCR; in TCRdb, only in-frame clones are kept and a portion is missing. The sample lists around 70,000 clones, 65% to 85% occurring once. The TCR was taken from a man aged 60-69 years in good health. Sequencing was done on a sample of blood. V is TRBV4-2 and J is TRBJ1-1; D remains unclear. The DNA for the CDR3 is TGTGCCAGCAGCCATAACGGAGTTACAAACACTGAAGCTTTCTTT. This translates into CASSHNGVTNTEAFF.